Listed here is a single TCR beta chain. Its antigen is not identified. Profiling relied on immunoSEQ multiplex PCR, and the TCRdb table lists in-frame clones only, not all of them. The sample lists around 5,400 clones, approximately 61% occurring once. The source of the sample is a study of CD8 T cell repertoires and HIV-1 epitope variants. Study-level background: Tested: three Gag epitope families, Nef HW9 and YT9. An uncultured baseline aliquot held 1M T cells. Regarding the study as a whole: The TAALDMSHF plasma variant had no responses, unlike KF9 (roughly 5 clonotypes) and HW9 (one).

CDR1 LNHNV and CDR2 YYDKDF come from the germline V gene (reference sequence). Trimming shortened V by 0 bases and J by 2 bases, and 16 bases separated the two germline ends. The CDR3 is 18 residues long. This receptor was identified in a male donor with HIV. The rearrangement uses TRBV15 and TRBJ2-2; no clear D. Sequenced material: cultured CD8+ T cells derived from PBMCs. CDR3 protein: CATSRDGNRVDNTGELFF. The CDR3 region has the DNA TGTGCCACCAGCAGAGATGGGAATAGGGTGGATAACACCGGGGAGCTGTTTTTT.